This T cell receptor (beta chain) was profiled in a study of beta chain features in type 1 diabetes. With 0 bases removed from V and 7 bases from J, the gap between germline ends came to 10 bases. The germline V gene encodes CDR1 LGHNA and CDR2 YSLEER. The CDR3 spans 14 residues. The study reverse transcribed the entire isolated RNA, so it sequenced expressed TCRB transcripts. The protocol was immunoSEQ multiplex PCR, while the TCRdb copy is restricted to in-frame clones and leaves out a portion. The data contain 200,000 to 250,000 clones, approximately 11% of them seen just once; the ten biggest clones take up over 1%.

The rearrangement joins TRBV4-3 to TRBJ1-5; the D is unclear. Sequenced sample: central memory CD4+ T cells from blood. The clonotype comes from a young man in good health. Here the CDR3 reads CASSQDSGRQPQHF. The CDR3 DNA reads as TGCGCCAGCAGCCAAGATTCGGGTCGGCAGCCCCAGCATTTT.